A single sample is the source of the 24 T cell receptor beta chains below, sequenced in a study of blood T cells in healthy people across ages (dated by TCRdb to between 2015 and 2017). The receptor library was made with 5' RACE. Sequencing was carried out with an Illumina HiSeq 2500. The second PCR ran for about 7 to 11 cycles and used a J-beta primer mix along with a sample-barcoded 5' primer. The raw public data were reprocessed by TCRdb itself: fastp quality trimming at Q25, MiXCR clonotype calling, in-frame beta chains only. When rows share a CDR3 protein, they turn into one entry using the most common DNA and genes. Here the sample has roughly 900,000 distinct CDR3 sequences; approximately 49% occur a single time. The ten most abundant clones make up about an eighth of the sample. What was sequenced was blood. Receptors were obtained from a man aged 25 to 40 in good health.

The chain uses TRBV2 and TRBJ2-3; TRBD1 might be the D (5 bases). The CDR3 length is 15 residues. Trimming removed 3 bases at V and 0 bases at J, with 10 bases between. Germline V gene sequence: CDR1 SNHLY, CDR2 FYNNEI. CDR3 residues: CASSDQGTSTDTQYF. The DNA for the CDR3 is TGTGCCAGCAGTGACCAGGGAACTAGCACAGATACGCAGTATTTT. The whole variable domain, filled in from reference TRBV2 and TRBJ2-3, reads EPEVTQTPSHQVTQMGQEVILRCVPISNHLYFYWYRQILGQKVEFLVSFYNNEISEKSEIFDDQFSVERPDGSNFTLKIRSTKLEDSAMYFCASSDQGTSTDTQYFGPGTRLTVL.

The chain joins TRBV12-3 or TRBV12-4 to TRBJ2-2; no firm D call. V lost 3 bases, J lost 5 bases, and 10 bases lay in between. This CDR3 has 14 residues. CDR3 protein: CASSFGVTTGELFF. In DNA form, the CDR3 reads TGTGCCAGCAGTTTTGGGGTCACGACCGGGGAGCTGTTTTTT.

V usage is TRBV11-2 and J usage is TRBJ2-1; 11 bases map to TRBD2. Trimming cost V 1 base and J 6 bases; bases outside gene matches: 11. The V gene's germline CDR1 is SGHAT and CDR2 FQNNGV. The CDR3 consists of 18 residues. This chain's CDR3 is CASSLAVLAGGVFNEQFF. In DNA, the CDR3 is TGTGCCAGCAGCTTAGCAGTCCTAGCGGGGGGTGTTTTCAATGAGCAGTTCTTC.

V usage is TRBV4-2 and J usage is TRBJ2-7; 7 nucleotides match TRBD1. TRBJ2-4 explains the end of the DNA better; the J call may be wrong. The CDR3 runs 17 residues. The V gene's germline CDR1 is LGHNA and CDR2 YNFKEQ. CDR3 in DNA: TGTGCCAGCAGCCAAGGAGGGGGCGGTTGGGCCAAAAACATTCAGTACTTC. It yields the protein CASSQGGGGWAKNIQYF.

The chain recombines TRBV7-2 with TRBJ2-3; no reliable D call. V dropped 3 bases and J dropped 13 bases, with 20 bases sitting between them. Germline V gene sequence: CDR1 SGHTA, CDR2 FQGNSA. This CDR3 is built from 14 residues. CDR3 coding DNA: TGTGCCAGCAGCTTCTCTCCGCAGCAGCAGCCCGAGTATTTT. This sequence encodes CASSFSPQQQPEYF.

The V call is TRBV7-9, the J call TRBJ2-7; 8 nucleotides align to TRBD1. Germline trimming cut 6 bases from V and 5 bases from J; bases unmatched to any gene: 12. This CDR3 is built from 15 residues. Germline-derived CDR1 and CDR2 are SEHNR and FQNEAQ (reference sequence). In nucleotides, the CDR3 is TGTGCCAGCAGGAGCTCCGGGACAGGAGGCGACGAGCAGTACTTC. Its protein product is CASRSSGTGGDEQYF.

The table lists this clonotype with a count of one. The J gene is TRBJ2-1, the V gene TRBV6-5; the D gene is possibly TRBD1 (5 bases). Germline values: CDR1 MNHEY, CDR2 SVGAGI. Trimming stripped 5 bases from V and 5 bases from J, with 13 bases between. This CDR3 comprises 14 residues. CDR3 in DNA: TGTGCCAGCAGTCCAGGGTTCATTGACAATGAGCAGTTCTTC. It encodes CASSPGFIDNEQFF.

Here the CDR3 reads CSAPDRGVKPQHF. CDR3 DNA sequence: TGCAGTGCTCCGGACCGGGGAGTGAAACCCCAGCATTTT. The genes are TRBV20-1 and TRBJ1-5, with unresolved D. Trimming stripped 5 bases from V and 10 bases from J, with 18 bases between. Germline V gene lookup returns CDR1 DFQATT and CDR2 SNEGSKA (reference sequence). This CDR3 comprises 13 residues.

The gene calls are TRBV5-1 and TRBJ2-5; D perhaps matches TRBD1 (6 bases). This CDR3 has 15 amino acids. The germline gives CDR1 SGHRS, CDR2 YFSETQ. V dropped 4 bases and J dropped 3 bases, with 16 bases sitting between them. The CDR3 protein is CASSDLQGSEETQYF. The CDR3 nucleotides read TGCGCCAGCAGCGACCTGCAGGGGTCCGAAGAGACCCAGTACTTC.

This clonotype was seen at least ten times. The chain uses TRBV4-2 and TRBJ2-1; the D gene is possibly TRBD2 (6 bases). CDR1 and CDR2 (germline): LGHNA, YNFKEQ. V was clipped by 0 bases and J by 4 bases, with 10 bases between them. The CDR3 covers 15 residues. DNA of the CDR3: TGTGCCAGCAGCCAAGAAGAAGCGGGTTACAATGAGCAGTTCTTC. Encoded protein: CASSQEEAGYNEQFF.

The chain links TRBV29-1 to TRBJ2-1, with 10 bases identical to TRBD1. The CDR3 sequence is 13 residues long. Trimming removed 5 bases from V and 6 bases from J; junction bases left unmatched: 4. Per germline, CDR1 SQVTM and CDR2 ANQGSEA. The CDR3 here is CSVTGDRGNEQFF. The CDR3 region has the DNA TGCAGCGTTACCGGGGACAGGGGCAATGAGCAGTTCTTC.

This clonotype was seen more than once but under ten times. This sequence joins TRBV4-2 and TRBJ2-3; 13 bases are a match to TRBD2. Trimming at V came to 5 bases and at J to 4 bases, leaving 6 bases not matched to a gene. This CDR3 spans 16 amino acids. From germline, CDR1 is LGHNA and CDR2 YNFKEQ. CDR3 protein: CASSKSGTSGADTQYF. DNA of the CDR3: TGTGCCAGCAGCAAGTCCGGGACTAGCGGGGCAGATACGCAGTATTTT.

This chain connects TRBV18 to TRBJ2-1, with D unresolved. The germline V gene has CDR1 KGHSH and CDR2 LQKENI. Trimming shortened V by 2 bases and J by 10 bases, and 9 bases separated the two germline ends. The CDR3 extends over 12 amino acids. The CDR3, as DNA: TGTGCCAGCTCACCAGCCCAGAAGGAGCAGTTCTTC. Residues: CASSPAQKEQFF.

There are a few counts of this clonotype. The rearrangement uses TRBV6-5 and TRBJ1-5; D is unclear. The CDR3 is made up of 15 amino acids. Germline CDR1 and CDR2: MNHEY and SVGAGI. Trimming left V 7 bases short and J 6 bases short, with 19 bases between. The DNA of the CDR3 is TGTGCCAGCAAAGTCTATCCCGGGGAACTTCAGCCCCAGCATTTT. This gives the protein CASKVYPGELQPQHF.

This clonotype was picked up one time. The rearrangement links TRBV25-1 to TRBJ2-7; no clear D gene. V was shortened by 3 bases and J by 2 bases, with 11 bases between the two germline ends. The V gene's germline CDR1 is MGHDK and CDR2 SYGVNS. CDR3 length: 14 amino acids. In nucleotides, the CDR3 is TGTGCCAGCAGTGAGAAGACTGATACCTACGAGCAGTACTTC. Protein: CASSEKTDTYEQYF.

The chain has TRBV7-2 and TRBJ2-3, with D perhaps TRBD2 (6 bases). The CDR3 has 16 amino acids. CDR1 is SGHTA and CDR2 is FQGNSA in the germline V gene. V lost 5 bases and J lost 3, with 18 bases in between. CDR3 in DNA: TGTGCCAGCAGCCCTGGGGGTAGCGGCTTGACAGATACGCAGTATTTT. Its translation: CASSPGGSGLTDTQYF.

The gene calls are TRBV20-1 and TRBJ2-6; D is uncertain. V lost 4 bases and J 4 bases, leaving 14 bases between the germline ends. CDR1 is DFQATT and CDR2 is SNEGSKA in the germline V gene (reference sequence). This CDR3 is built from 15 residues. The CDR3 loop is CSATALRSGANVLTF. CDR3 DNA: TGCAGTGCTACCGCTCTAAGATCCGGGGCCAACGTCCTGACTTTC.

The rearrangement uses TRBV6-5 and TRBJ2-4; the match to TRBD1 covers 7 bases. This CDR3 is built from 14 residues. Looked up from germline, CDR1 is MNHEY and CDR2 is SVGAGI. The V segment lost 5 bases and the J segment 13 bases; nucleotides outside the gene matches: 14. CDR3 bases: TGTGCCAGCAGTGACACAGGGGACGCCCTTGTGCAGTACTTC. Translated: CASSDTGDALVQYF.

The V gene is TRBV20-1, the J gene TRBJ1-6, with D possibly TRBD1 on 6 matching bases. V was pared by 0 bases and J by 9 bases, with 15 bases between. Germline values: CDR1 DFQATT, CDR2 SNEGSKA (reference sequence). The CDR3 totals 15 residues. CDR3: CSARDRRGNSSPLHF. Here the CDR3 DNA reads TGCAGTGCTAGAGATCGGAGGGGGAACAGTTCACCCCTCCACTTT.

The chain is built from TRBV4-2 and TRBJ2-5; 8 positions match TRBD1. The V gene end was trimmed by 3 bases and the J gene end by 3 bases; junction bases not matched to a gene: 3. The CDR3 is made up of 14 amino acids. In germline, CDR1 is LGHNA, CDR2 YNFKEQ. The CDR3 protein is CASSHKQGEETQYF. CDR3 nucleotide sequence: TGTGCCAGCAGCCACAAACAGGGGGAAGAGACCCAGTACTTC.

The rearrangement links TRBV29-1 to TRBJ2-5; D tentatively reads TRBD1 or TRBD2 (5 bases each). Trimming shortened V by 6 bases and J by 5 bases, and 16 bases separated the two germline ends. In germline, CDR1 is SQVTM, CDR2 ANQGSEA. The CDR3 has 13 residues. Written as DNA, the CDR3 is TGCAGCGTGACTCGAGGGGCCTTGGAGACCCAGTACTTC. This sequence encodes CSVTRGALETQYF.

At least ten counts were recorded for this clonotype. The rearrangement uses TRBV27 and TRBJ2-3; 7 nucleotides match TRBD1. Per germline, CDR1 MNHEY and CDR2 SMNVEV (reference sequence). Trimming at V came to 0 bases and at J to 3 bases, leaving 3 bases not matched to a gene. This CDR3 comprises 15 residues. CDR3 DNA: TGTGCCAGCAGTTTATCACAGGGGCTGACAGATACGCAGTATTTT. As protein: CASSLSQGLTDTQYF.

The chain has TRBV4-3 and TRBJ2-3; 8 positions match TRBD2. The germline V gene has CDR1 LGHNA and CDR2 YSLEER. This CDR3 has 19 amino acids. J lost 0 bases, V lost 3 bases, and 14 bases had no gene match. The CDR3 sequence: CASSQHTLGTSLSTDTQYF. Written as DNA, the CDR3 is TGCGCCAGCAGCCAGCACACGCTCGGGACTAGTTTGAGCACAGATACGCAGTATTTT.

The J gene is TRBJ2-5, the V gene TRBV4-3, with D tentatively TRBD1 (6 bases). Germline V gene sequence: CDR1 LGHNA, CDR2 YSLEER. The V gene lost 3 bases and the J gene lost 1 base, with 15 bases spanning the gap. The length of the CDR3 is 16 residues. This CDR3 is CASSQGFTGSQETQYF. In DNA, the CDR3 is TGCGCCAGCAGCCAGGGCTTTACAGGGAGCCAAGAGACCCAGTACTTC.